The 14 T cell receptor beta chains below all came from one sample that was sequenced in a study of blood T cell repertoires in COVID-19. The method was immunoSEQ multiplex PCR; TCRdb's version includes in-frame clones alone and lacks a portion of them. The sample carries approximately 140,000 clones, roughly 84% recorded once. The material sequenced was peripheral blood. These receptors all stem from a man between 65 and 85 years old with acute or convalescent COVID-19.

The chain has TRBV6-1 and TRBJ1-1, with D possibly matching TRBD1 (5 bases). This CDR3 contains 16 residues. V gave up 3 bases and J gave up 1 base, with 15 bases separating them. The germline V gene encodes CDR1 MNHNS and CDR2 SASEGT. CDR3 coding DNA: TGTGCCAGCAGTGATATCCCCGGCAGGGCGAACACTGAAGCTTTCTTT. It is translated as CASSDIPGRANTEAFF.

The J gene is TRBJ2-3, the V gene TRBV11-3, with 9 nucleotides matching TRBD2. After removal of 5 bases from V and 1 base from J, the junction contained 7 bases not matched to a gene. CDR1 is SGHNT, CDR2 YENEEA, per germline. The CDR3 runs 16 residues. CDR3 sequence (DNA): TGTGCCAGCAGCGAAACTAGCGGGCCACGCACAGATACGCAGTATTTT. Residues: CASSETSGPRTDTQYF.

The chain is built from TRBV19 and TRBJ1-5; 8 nucleotides match TRBD1. Losses at the gene ends were 3 bases for V and 3 bases for J; bases not matched to a gene: 4. Per the germline V gene, CDR1 is LNHDA and CDR2 is SQIVND (reference sequence). The CDR3 loop spans 15 amino acids. In DNA form, the CDR3 reads TGTGCCAGTAGTATCGGACAGGGTTACAATCAGCCCCAGCATTTT. Protein product: CASSIGQGYNQPQHF.

This rearrangement joins TRBV18 to TRBJ2-3; weak D call: TRBD1 (5 bases). The V and J ends lost 3 bases and 0 bases respectively, with 7 bases between them. The CDR3 has 14 amino acids. Germline CDR1 KGHSH, CDR2 LQKENI. The CDR3 here is CASSPRQSTDTQYF. CDR3 in DNA: TGTGCCAGCTCACCCAGACAGAGCACAGATACGCAGTATTTT.

The chain carries TRBV6-5 and TRBJ2-1, with 10 bases identical to TRBD2. The V and J ends lost 11 bases and 9 bases, in that order; junction bases with no gene match: 10. This CDR3 is built from 13 residues. Germline CDR1 MNHEY, CDR2 SVGAGI. The CDR3 is CALKREGRGEQFF. CDR3 bases: TGTGCCCTTAAGCGGGAGGGCCGCGGTGAGCAGTTCTTC.

The chain couples TRBV5-1 to TRBJ2-1, with 9 bases identical to TRBD2. The junction had 7 bases not matched to a gene; V was cut back by 0 bases and J by 9 bases. CDR3 length: 15 amino acids. Per germline, CDR1 SGHRS and CDR2 YFSETQ. The CDR3 bases are TGCGCCAGCAGCTTGGCAGTAGCGGGAGAGGGTGAGCAGTTCTTC. The encoded protein is CASSLAVAGEGEQFF.

The rearrangement uses TRBV4-2 and TRBJ2-4; 9 bases line up with TRBD2. Germline CDR1 is LGHNA and CDR2 is YNFKEQ. This CDR3 has 19 residues. J lost 0 bases, V lost 0 bases, and 9 bases had no gene match. CDR3 protein: CASSQEASGDPVAKNIQYF. CDR3 sequence (DNA): TGTGCCAGCAGCCAAGAGGCTAGCGGGGACCCCGTAGCCAAAAACATTCAGTACTTC.

The V call is TRBV27, the J call TRBJ1-5; 8 bases agree with TRBD1. The CDR3 runs 16 residues. The V segment lost 0 bases and the J segment 6 bases; nucleotides outside the gene matches: 7. Germline CDR1 and CDR2: MNHEY and SMNVEV (reference sequence). The CDR3 is CASSLSGTGGGQPQHF. As DNA, the CDR3 is TGTGCCAGCAGTTTATCCGGCACAGGGGGAGGTCAGCCCCAGCATTTT.

The rearrangement links TRBV4-1 to TRBJ2-5; D may be TRBD2 (5 bases). The germline gives CDR1 MGHRA, CDR2 YSYEKL. This CDR3 is built from 15 residues. V lost 3 bases and J lost 2, with 13 bases in between. The CDR3 DNA is TGCGCCAGCAGCCAGCTGGGAGCGCGGCAAGAGACCCAGTACTTC. This codes for CASSQLGARQETQYF.

This clone appeared a single time. The V gene is TRBV9, the J gene TRBJ2-6, with D possibly TRBD2 on 6 matching bases. This CDR3 contains 18 residues. Trimming removed 0 bases at V and 4 bases at J, with 17 bases between. Per the germline V gene, CDR1 is SGDLS and CDR2 is YYNGEE. The CDR3 nucleotides read TGTGCCAGCAGCGTAGCTGGGGGGATCGCGATCGGGGCCAACGTCCTGACTTTC. Translation: CASSVAGGIAIGANVLTF.

This chain links TRBV5-1 with TRBJ2-3; maybe TRBD2 (6 bases). V lost 9 bases and J lost 2, with 13 bases in between. Germline V lookup: CDR1 SGHRS, CDR2 YFSETQ. The CDR3 consists of 13 residues. Here the CDR3 reads CATSGLYTDTQYF. The CDR3 bases are TGCGCCACCTCGGGACTGTACACAGATACGCAGTATTTT.

The rearrangement links TRBV2 to TRBJ2-7; weak D call: TRBD2 (6 bases). V dropped 7 bases and J dropped 6 bases, with 22 bases sitting between them. The CDR3 runs 15 residues. CDR1 and CDR2 from the germline V gene are SNHLY and FYNNEI. CDR3 sequence reads: CASTKSRAPGSEQYF. As DNA, the CDR3 is TGTGCCAGCACCAAAAGCCGGGCCCCCGGGAGCGAGCAGTACTTC.

The V call is TRBV28, the J call TRBJ2-2; D is possibly TRBD2 (6 bases). The length of the CDR3 is 15 residues. Looked up from germline, CDR1 is MDHEN and CDR2 is SYDVKM. V was trimmed by 2 bases and J by 5 bases, leaving 12 bases between them. Here the CDR3 DNA reads TGTGCCAGCAGTTTAAATGCGGGACGGACCGGGGAGCTGTTTTTT. Translation gives CASSLNAGRTGELFF.

CDR3 residues: CASSLRGGGTDTQYF. The CDR3 bases are TGTGCCAGCAGCTTACGTGGCGGGGGAACAGATACGCAGTATTTT. The V gene is TRBV7-9, the J gene TRBJ2-3, with TRBD2 matching 7 bases. The CDR3 sequence is 15 residues long. The germline gives CDR1 SEHNR, CDR2 FQNEAQ (reference sequence). J was trimmed by 3 bases and V by 2 bases; bases with no gene match: 5.